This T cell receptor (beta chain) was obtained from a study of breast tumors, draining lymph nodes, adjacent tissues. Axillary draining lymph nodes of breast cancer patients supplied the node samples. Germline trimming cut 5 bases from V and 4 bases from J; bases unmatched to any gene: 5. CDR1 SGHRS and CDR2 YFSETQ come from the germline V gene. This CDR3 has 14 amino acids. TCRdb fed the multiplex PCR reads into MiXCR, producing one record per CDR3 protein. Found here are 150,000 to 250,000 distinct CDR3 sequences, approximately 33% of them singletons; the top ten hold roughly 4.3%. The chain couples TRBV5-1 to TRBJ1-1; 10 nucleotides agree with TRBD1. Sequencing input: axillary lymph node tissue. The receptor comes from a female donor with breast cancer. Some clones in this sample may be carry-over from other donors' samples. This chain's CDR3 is CASSTGQGGTEAFF. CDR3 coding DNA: TGCGCCAGCAGTACCGGACAGGGGGGCACTGAAGCTTTCTTT.